These 32 T cell receptor beta chains were all obtained from the same sample, sequenced in a study of blood T cell repertoires in COVID-19. The assay was immunoSEQ multiplex PCR, and TCRdb's table has in-frame clones only and misses some. The table includes 200,000 or so clones, about nine tenths detected once. The sample consisted of PBMCs or T cells enriched from blood (not recorded which). These receptors all come from a woman between 40 and 50 years old with acute COVID-19.

J is TRBJ1-1 and V is TRBV7-2, with 7 bases fitting TRBD1. Germline assignment: CDR1 SGHTA and CDR2 FQGNSA. This CDR3 is built from 16 residues. Losses at the gene ends were 3 bases for V and 2 bases for J; bases not matched to a gene: 9. CDR3 amino acids: CASSFVLQGDNTEAFF. The CDR3 DNA follows: TGTGCCAGCAGCTTTGTTCTGCAGGGGGATAACACTGAAGCTTTCTTT.

This clone has a handful of counts. CDR3: CASSSTGGATGELFF. CDR3 DNA: TGTGCCAGCAGCAGTACAGGGGGCGCGACCGGGGAGCTGTTTTTT. V gene TRBV7-9 combines with J gene TRBJ2-2, with TRBD1 identical over 9 bases. V shed 5 bases, J shed 5 bases, and the junction held 6 bases outside the gene matches. Per germline, CDR1 SEHNR and CDR2 FQNEAQ (reference sequence). The CDR3 totals 15 residues. The complete variable domain, with remaining parts taken from reference TRBV7-9 and TRBJ2-2, reads DTGVSQNPRHKITKRGQNVTFRCDPISEHNRLYWYRQTLGQGPEFLTYFQNEAQLEKSRLLSDRFSAERPKGSFSTLEIQRTEQGDSAMYLCASSSTGGATGELFFGEGSRLTVL.

V usage is TRBV29-1 and J usage is TRBJ1-2, with D tentatively TRBD1 (5 bases). This CDR3 contains 15 residues. Germline V gene data show CDR1 as SQVTM and CDR2 as ANQGSEA. Trimming shortened V by 1 base and J by 0 bases, and 12 bases separated the two germline ends. The CDR3 protein is CSVEGPGLANYGYTF. The CDR3 DNA reads as TGCAGCGTTGAAGGGCCAGGGTTAGCTAACTATGGCTACACCTTC.

This chain links TRBV6-5 with TRBJ1-3, with D tentatively TRBD1 (5 bases). Germline V gene data show CDR1 as MNHEY and CDR2 as SVGAGI. The V end lost 6 bases, the J end lost 3 bases, and 12 bases lay between the germline ends. The CDR3 covers 14 residues. Here the CDR3 reads CASSDSTLGNTIYF. Written as DNA, the CDR3 is TGTGCCAGCAGCGACAGTACCCTTGGAAACACCATATATTTT.

The chain uses TRBV28 and TRBJ2-5; D unclear. This CDR3 is built from 13 residues. Trimming pared 4 bases from V and 3 bases from J, leaving 9 bases between. From germline, CDR1 is MDHEN and CDR2 SYDVKM. The CDR3, as DNA: TGTGCCAGCAGTTCCCGTCAGAAAGAGACCCAGTACTTC. This codes for CASSSRQKETQYF.

The V and J genes are TRBV5-1 and TRBJ1-1, with 12 nucleotides matching TRBD1. CDR1 is SGHRS, CDR2 YFSETQ, per germline. Trimming at V came to 3 bases and at J to 3 bases, leaving 6 bases not matched to a gene. The CDR3 extends over 16 amino acids. CDR3 protein: CASSYGTGGADTEAFF. CDR3 nucleotides: TGCGCCAGCAGCTATGGGACAGGGGGCGCCGACACTGAAGCTTTCTTT.

This clone was picked up one time. The V gene is TRBV7-9, the J gene TRBJ1-4; perhaps TRBD1 as D (5 bases). The V end lost 8 bases, the J end lost 3 bases, and 10 bases lay between the germline ends. The V gene's germline CDR1 is SEHNR and CDR2 FQNEAQ (reference sequence). The CDR3 contains 13 residues. The DNA for the CDR3 is TGTGCCAGCTGCGGCAGGGCTAATGAAAAACTGTTTTTT. It translates to CASCGRANEKLFF.

This clone showed up just once. The chain combines TRBV12-3 or TRBV12-4 with TRBJ2-1; D unresolved. The CDR3 loop spans 12 amino acids. Trimming stripped 7 bases from V and 8 bases from J, with 12 bases between. The CDR3 loop is CASTLVLDEQFF. CDR3 DNA sequence: TGTGCCAGCACCCTTGTCCTCGATGAGCAGTTCTTC.

The rearrangement links TRBV5-4 to TRBJ1-2; D perhaps matches TRBD1 (5 bases). V dropped 0 bases and J dropped 7 bases, with 16 bases sitting between them. The CDR3 has 15 amino acids. Germline-derived CDR1 and CDR2 are SGHNT and YYREEE (reference sequence). The CDR3 here is CASSLDAVRVTGYTF. For the CDR3, the DNA is TGTGCCAGCAGCTTGGATGCGGTCAGGGTAACTGGCTACACCTTC.

The CDR3 nucleotides are TGTGCCAGCAGCCCCCGGGGAGGGACAGATACGCAGTATTTT. It yields the protein CASSPRGGTDTQYF. V usage is TRBV11-2 and J usage is TRBJ2-3, with 7 bases lining up with TRBD2. Germline V gene data show CDR1 as SGHAT and CDR2 as FQNNGV. The V gene end was trimmed by 5 bases and the J gene end by 3 bases; junction bases not matched to a gene: 5. The CDR3 is 14 amino acids. Combining the CDR3 with reference TRBV11-2 and TRBJ2-3 gives the whole variable domain EAGVAQSPRYKIIEKRQSVAFWCNPISGHATLYWYQQILGQGPKLLIQFQNNGVVDDSQLPKDRFSAERLKGVDSTLKIQPAKLEDSAVYLCASSPRGGTDTQYFGPGTRLTVL.

The chain joins TRBV4-3 to TRBJ1-1; 7 bases line up with TRBD1. The CDR3 has 14 amino acids. V was pared by 0 bases and J by 4 bases, with 2 bases of the junction left unmatched. Germline lookup yields CDR1 LGHNA and CDR2 YSLEER. CDR3 sequence: CASSQDRQGTEAFF. The CDR3 DNA reads as TGCGCCAGCAGCCAAGATCGACAGGGCACTGAAGCTTTCTTT.

This chain links TRBV19 with TRBJ2-4; 9 bases fit TRBD1. The junction had 7 bases not matched to a gene; V was cut back by 10 bases and J by 6 bases. CDR1 LNHDA and CDR2 SQIVND come from the germline V gene (reference sequence). CDR3 length equals 13 residues. CDR3 in DNA: TGTGCCACCACCGGGACAGGGAGAAACATTCAGTACTTC. Translated, it gives CATTGTGRNIQYF.

V usage is TRBV30 and J usage is TRBJ1-5, with 11 positions matching TRBD1. Germline V gene lookup returns CDR1 GTSNPN and CDR2 SVGIG (reference sequence). This CDR3 region has 15 residues. V trimming: 2 bases; J trimming: 6 bases; junction bases outside the gene matches: 6. CDR3 protein: CAWSRWDRGSQPQHF. Written as DNA, the CDR3 is TGTGCCTGGAGTCGCTGGGACAGGGGGTCTCAGCCCCAGCATTTT.

The chain couples TRBV11-2 to TRBJ2-5, with 10 bases fitting TRBD1. J was trimmed by 7 bases and V by 2 bases; bases with no gene match: 7. The CDR3 loop spans 15 amino acids. Germline CDR1 is SGHAT and CDR2 is FQNNGV. CDR3 region: CASSLPRTGGMTQYF. The CDR3 DNA reads TGTGCCAGCAGCTTACCTCGGACAGGGGGTATGACCCAGTACTTC.

CDR3 sequence: CASSAASGTSAYEQYV. The CDR3 nucleotides are TGCGCCAGCAGCGCCGCTTCCGGGACTAGCGCCTACGAGCAGTACGTC. The rearrangement uses TRBV5-1 and TRBJ2-7; 10 bases line up with TRBD2. Germline V gene lookup returns CDR1 SGHRS and CDR2 YFSETQ. This CDR3 spans 16 amino acids. With 4 bases clipped from V and 2 bases from J, the junction kept 9 bases outside the gene matches.

A single count supports this clone. The chain couples TRBV11-2 to TRBJ2-5; D remains unclear. The CDR3 has 14 residues. Trimming left V 6 bases short and J 4 bases short, with 15 bases between. Germline V gene data show CDR1 as SGHAT and CDR2 as FQNNGV. Here the CDR3 DNA reads TGTGCCAGCAGAGGAGTTCCAATGATAGAGACCCAGTACTTC. This sequence encodes CASRGVPMIETQYF.

The DNA for the CDR3 is TGTGCCAGCAGCTCCCCCCCCGGAAGGGGACTCGGGAACACCATATATTTT. As protein: CASSSPPGRGLGNTIYF. The rearrangement uses TRBV7-2 and TRBJ1-3, with a tentative D call TRBD1 (5 bases). Between the trimmed V and J ends, which lost 4 bases and 7 bases, there was a span of 23 bases. This CDR3 comprises 17 residues. CDR1 and CDR2 (germline): SGHTA, FQGNSA.

The CDR3 spells CASSQGQGRFYGYTF. In nucleotides, the CDR3 is TGTGCCAGCAGCCAAGGCCAGGGGCGGTTCTATGGCTACACCTTC. The genes are TRBV3-1 (or the pseudogene TRBV3-2) and TRBJ1-2; tentatively, D is TRBD1 (6 bases). Trimming removed 1 base from V and 4 bases from J, with 13 bases in between. Germline assignment: CDR1 LGHDT and CDR2 YNNKEL (reference sequence). The CDR3 totals 15 residues.

The V and J genes are TRBV19 and TRBJ1-2; D call uncertain. Germline V CDR1 and CDR2: LNHDA, SQIVND (reference sequence). The length of the CDR3 is 14 residues. V gave up 3 bases and J gave up 5 bases, with 13 bases separating them. The DNA for the CDR3 is TGTGCCAGTAGTATTTCTCGGGGAGGGTATGGCTACACCTTC. Its protein product is CASSISRGGYGYTF.

The chain recombines TRBV18 with TRBJ1-4, with 9 nucleotides matching TRBD1. The junction had 6 bases not matched to a gene; V was cut back by 4 bases and J by 3 bases. The CDR3 sequence is 16 residues long. Germline assignment: CDR1 KGHSH and CDR2 LQKENI. CDR3 amino acids: CASSLRDREPNEKLFF. DNA of the CDR3: TGTGCCAGCTCACTCCGGGACAGGGAGCCTAATGAAAAACTGTTTTTT.

The genes are TRBV7-2 and TRBJ2-6; 8 nucleotides agree with TRBD1. Germline V gives CDR1 SGHTA, CDR2 FQGNSA. After removal of 5 bases from V and 1 base from J, the junction contained 4 bases not matched to a gene. This CDR3 contains 16 residues. The CDR3 DNA is TGTGCCAGCAGCCCCTGGACAGGGTCTGGGGCCAACGTCCTGACTTTC. Amino acid sequence: CASSPWTGSGANVLTF.

V usage is TRBV7-8 and J usage is TRBJ1-2, with D possibly being TRBD1 (5 bases). The CDR3 is 14 residues long. Trimming pared 3 bases from V and 6 bases from J, leaving 14 bases between. CDR1 and CDR2 from the germline V gene are SGHVS and FQNEAQ. The chain's CDR3 is CASSLAELGHGYTF. CDR3 sequence (DNA): TGTGCCAGCAGCTTGGCCGAACTGGGGCATGGCTACACCTTC.

Written as DNA, the CDR3 is TGTGCCACCAGCAGAGATGGTACAGGCACATATAGCAATCAGCCCCAGCATTTT. Protein: CATSRDGTGTYSNQPQHF. The J gene is TRBJ1-5, the V gene TRBV15; D is perhaps TRBD1 (5 bases). The length of the CDR3 is 18 residues. Germline V gives CDR1 LNHNV, CDR2 YYDKDF (reference sequence). The V gene lost 0 bases and the J gene lost 0 bases, with 15 bases spanning the gap.

The chain couples TRBV18 to TRBJ2-3; D unclear. This CDR3 comprises 14 residues. The V end lost 3 bases, the J end lost 0 bases, and 7 bases lay between the germline ends. CDR1 is KGHSH, CDR2 LQKENI, per germline. The DNA of the CDR3 is TGTGCCAGCTCACCCCTGAGAAGCACAGATACGCAGTATTTT. Translated, it gives CASSPLRSTDTQYF.

The CDR3 sequence is CASSHESNTEAFF. The CDR3 DNA sequence: TGTGCCAGCAGCCACGAGTCGAACACTGAAGCTTTCTTT. This sequence joins TRBV14 and TRBJ1-1; no definite D call. The germline V gene has CDR1 SGHDN and CDR2 FVKESK. The V gene lost 3 bases and the J gene lost 1 base, with 6 bases spanning the gap. The CDR3 covers 13 residues.

The V call is TRBV10-3, the J call TRBJ2-1; 10 positions agree with TRBD2. The CDR3 spans 17 residues. With V trimmed by 2 bases and J by 6 bases, 10 bases remained unmatched. CDR1 is ENHRY, CDR2 SYGVKD, per germline. The CDR3 nucleotides read TGTGCCATCAGTGAGGTAGCGGGGGGCAAGTACGGCAATGAGCAGTTCTTC. This translates into CAISEVAGGKYGNEQFF.

The V gene is TRBV7-9, the J gene TRBJ2-3, with 8 positions matching TRBD2. Germline values: CDR1 SEHNR, CDR2 FQNEAQ (reference sequence). This CDR3 region has 16 residues. V lost 3 bases and J lost 2; bases outside the gene matches: 7. The DNA for the CDR3 is TGTGCCAGCAGCTTCGTACCGGGGGGGTACACAGATACGCAGTATTTT. It translates to CASSFVPGGYTDTQYF.

J is TRBJ2-5 and V is TRBV12-3 or TRBV12-4; 7 nucleotides match TRBD1. V dropped 6 bases and J dropped 3; count of bases not matched to a gene: 1. This CDR3 has 12 amino acids. CDR3 amino acids: CASRTGEETQYF. The CDR3 bases are TGTGCCAGCAGAACAGGGGAAGAGACCCAGTACTTC.

The chain uses TRBV4-3 and TRBJ2-3; a possible D gene is TRBD2 (6 bases). Trimming cost V 0 bases and J 4 bases, with 8 bases left between them. Germline V CDR1 and CDR2: LGHNA, YSLEER. The CDR3 runs to 14 residues. The CDR3 nucleotides are TGCGCCAGCAGCCAAGACGGAGGGGCAGATACGCAGTATTTT. The encoded protein is CASSQDGGADTQYF.

J is TRBJ2-5 and V is TRBV7-8, with 8 bases fitting TRBD2. From germline, CDR1 is SGHVS and CDR2 FQNEAQ. The V gene end was trimmed by 5 bases and the J gene end by 4 bases; junction bases not matched to a gene: 9. CDR3 length equals 15 residues. The CDR3 DNA follows: TGTGCCAGCAGCGTCGACGGGGGGGGCGGAGAGACCCAGTACTTC. It is translated as CASSVDGGGGETQYF. Full variable domain (remainder filled in from reference TRBV7-8 and TRBJ2-5): GAGVSQSPRYKVAKRGQDVALRCDPISGHVSLFWYQQALGQGPEFLTYFQNEAQLDKSGLPSDRFFAERPEGSVSTLKIQRTQQEDSAVYLCASSVDGGGGETQYFGPGTRLLVL.

V gene TRBV6-6 combines with J gene TRBJ1-1; TRBD1 matches at 9 bases. Germline V gene data show CDR1 as MNHNY and CDR2 as SVGAGI (reference sequence). The CDR3 length is 16 residues. The trim removed 3 bases at V and 2 bases at J, leaving 7 bases unmatched. CDR3 residues: CASSYQQGAQNTEAFF. In DNA, the CDR3 is TGTGCCAGCAGTTATCAACAGGGGGCGCAAAACACTGAAGCTTTCTTT.

The chain joins TRBV6-4 to TRBJ1-2; possibly TRBD1 for D (6 bases). CDR3 length: 15 residues. Trimming pared 3 bases from V and 0 bases from J, leaving 11 bases between. CDR1 and CDR2 from the germline V gene are MRHNA and SNTAGT. The CDR3 here is CASSEEQGPNYGYTF. CDR3 nucleotides: TGTGCCAGCAGTGAGGAGCAGGGGCCTAACTATGGCTACACCTTC.